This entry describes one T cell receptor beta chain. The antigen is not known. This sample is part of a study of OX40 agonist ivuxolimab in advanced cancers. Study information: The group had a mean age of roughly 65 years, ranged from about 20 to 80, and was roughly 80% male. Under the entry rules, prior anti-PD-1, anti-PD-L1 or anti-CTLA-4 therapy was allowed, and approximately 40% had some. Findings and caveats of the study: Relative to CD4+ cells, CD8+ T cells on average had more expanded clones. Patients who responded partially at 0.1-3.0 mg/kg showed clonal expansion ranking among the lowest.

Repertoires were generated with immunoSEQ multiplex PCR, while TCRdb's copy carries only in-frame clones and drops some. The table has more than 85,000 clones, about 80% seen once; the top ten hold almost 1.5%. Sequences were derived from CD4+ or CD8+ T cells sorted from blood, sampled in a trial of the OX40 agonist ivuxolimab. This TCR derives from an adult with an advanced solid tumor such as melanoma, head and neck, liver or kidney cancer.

CDR3 DNA: TGTGCCAGCAGCCAACGGGTGGAAAAACTGTTTTTT. Residues: CASSQRVEKLFF. The rearrangement uses TRBV4-2 and TRBJ1-4; D ambiguous. Trimming shortened V by 2 bases and J by 8 bases, and 6 bases separated the two germline ends. CDR3 length: 12 residues. The germline V gene encodes CDR1 LGHNA and CDR2 YNFKEQ.